Each of the 29 T cell receptor beta chains below was sequenced from the same sample in a study of T cell responses to AZD1222 COVID-19 vaccine. Assay: immunoSEQ multiplex PCR; the TCRdb copy retains only in-frame clones and omits some. The table has approximately 120,000 clones, approximately 88% seen once; the top ten hold around 5%. Here the sequenced sample was peripheral blood, taken 28 days after the second AZD1222 dose. Receptors originate from an adult who received the AZD1222 COVID-19 vaccine.

The CDR3 bases are TGTGCCAGTATACAAAATACCGGGCCTAATGAAAAACTGTTTTTT. Residues: CASIQNTGPNEKLFF. The chain couples TRBV19 to TRBJ1-4, with D uncertain. Trimming pared 7 bases from V and 3 bases from J, leaving 15 bases between. The length of the CDR3 is 15 residues. Germline V gene lookup returns CDR1 LNHDA and CDR2 SQIVND (reference sequence).

This clone was detected a few times. The chain employs TRBV10-1 and TRBJ2-3; D remains ambiguous. V was shortened by 3 bases and J by 2 bases, with 6 bases between the two germline ends. From germline, CDR1 is WNHNN and CDR2 SYGVQD (reference sequence). The CDR3 totals 13 residues. CDR3 in amino acids: CASSDGNTDTQYF. CDR3 DNA sequence: TGCGCCAGCAGTGATGGTAACACAGATACGCAGTATTTT.

This clone was recorded only once. The V call is TRBV18, the J call TRBJ1-5; 8 bases align to TRBD1. V was clipped by 6 bases and J by 1 base; unmatched bases: 5. Germline-derived CDR1 and CDR2 are KGHSH and LQKENI. The CDR3 contains 15 residues. The CDR3 DNA sequence: TGTGCCAGCTCGCCTGGACAGGGAAGCAATCAGCCCCAGCATTTT. This translates into CASSPGQGSNQPQHF.

V gene TRBV19 combines with J gene TRBJ1-5; D might be TRBD1 (5 bases). In germline, CDR1 is LNHDA, CDR2 SQIVND (reference sequence). This CDR3 spans 15 amino acids. V was cut by 4 bases and J by 2 bases, with 12 bases left in between. CDR3 region: CASSKWGGGNQPQHF. In DNA form, the CDR3 reads TGTGCCAGTAGTAAGTGGGGGGGAGGCAATCAGCCCCAGCATTTT.

This chain connects TRBV11-3 to TRBJ2-7; no clear D. Trimming removed 3 bases at V and 4 bases at J, with 4 bases between. The germline V gene encodes CDR1 SGHNT and CDR2 YENEEA. The CDR3 consists of 11 residues. The CDR3 sequence is CASSLEYEQYF. CDR3 nucleotides: TGTGCCAGCAGCTTGGAGTACGAGCAGTACTTC.

The chain uses TRBV19 and TRBJ2-1; TRBD2 matches at 13 bases. Per germline, CDR1 LNHDA and CDR2 SQIVND (reference sequence). The J segment lost 9 bases and the V segment lost 3 bases, leaving 5 bases of the junction unmatched. The CDR3 runs 15 residues. The CDR3 reads CASSMRTSGSVEQFF. CDR3 bases: TGTGCCAGTAGTATGAGGACTAGCGGGAGCGTTGAGCAGTTCTTC.

This clone was seen only a few times. The chain carries TRBV3-1 (or the pseudogene TRBV3-2) and TRBJ2-2; no clear D gene. Between the trimmed V and J ends, which lost 0 bases and 0 bases, there was a span of 2 bases. The CDR3 length is 14 residues. CDR1 and CDR2 (germline): LGHDT, YNNKEL (reference sequence). The CDR3 DNA follows: TGTGCCAGCAGCCAAGAGTCGAACACCGGGGAGCTGTTTTTT. It encodes CASSQESNTGELFF.

J is TRBJ1-2 and V is TRBV24-1; TRBD1 matches at 9 bases. The CDR3 covers 15 residues. V lost 2 bases and J lost 6; bases outside the gene matches: 6. The germline V gene has CDR1 KGHDR and CDR2 SFDVKD. The CDR3: CATSDSGTGLHGYTF. CDR3 in DNA: TGTGCCACCAGTGATTCCGGGACAGGGCTTCATGGCTACACCTTC.

The V call is TRBV4-1, the J call TRBJ1-2; 8 bases match TRBD1. The germline gives CDR1 MGHRA, CDR2 YSYEKL. V lost 1 base, J lost 2 bases, and 3 bases stayed unmatched. CDR3 size: 15 residues. DNA for the CDR3: TGCGCCAGCAGCCAAGGGACAGGGAACAACTATGGCTACACCTTC. Amino acids: CASSQGTGNNYGYTF.

The J gene is TRBJ2-7, the V gene TRBV7-9; tentative D call: TRBD2 (6 bases). Germline CDR1 and CDR2: SEHNR and FQNEAQ (reference sequence). The V and J ends lost 11 bases and 3 bases respectively, with 17 bases between them. The CDR3 totals 13 residues. The CDR3 DNA is TGTGCCGGAAGCGGGCAGGGAGGCTACGAGCAGTACTTC. This translates into CAGSGQGGYEQYF.

The rearrangement uses TRBV6-5 and TRBJ2-1, with D hard to call. CDR1 is MNHEY, CDR2 SVGAGI, per germline. The CDR3 loop spans 12 amino acids. Trimming stripped 7 bases from V and 13 bases from J, with 17 bases between. CDR3 nucleotides: TGTGCCAGCAAGACACCTCTGCCCCGTCAGTTCTTC. Its translation: CASKTPLPRQFF.

The chain links TRBV23-1 to TRBJ1-6; D is undetermined. TRBV23-1 is classed as an ORF, of uncertain function. The V end lost 0 bases, the J end lost 0 bases, and 9 bases lay between the germline ends. The CDR3 is 17 amino acids. This CDR3 reads CASSQSFFSSYNSPLHF. CDR3 nucleotide sequence: TGCGCCAGCAGTCAATCGTTCTTTAGCTCCTATAATTCACCCCTCCACTTT.

This clone showed up just once. The J gene is TRBJ2-7, the V gene TRBV6-6; D possibly corresponds to TRBD1 (6 bases). Germline CDR1 MNHNY, CDR2 SVGAGI (reference sequence). This CDR3 region has 14 residues. V was cut by 7 bases and J by 3 bases, with 16 bases left in between. The CDR3, as DNA: TGTGCCAGCACCCTCGGAGGACAGATCTACGAGCAGTACTTC. It codes for CASTLGGQIYEQYF.

CDR3 amino acids: CASSEDRTYEQYF. CDR3 bases: TGTGCCAGCAGCGAGGACAGGACCTACGAGCAGTACTTC. This chain links TRBV5-6 with TRBJ2-7; 7 bases match TRBD1. Germline values: CDR1 SGHDT, CDR2 YYEEEE. This CDR3 region has 13 residues. With V trimmed by 4 bases and J by 2 bases, 3 bases remained unmatched.

In this sample, this clone turned up once. This chain connects TRBV9 to TRBJ2-1, with 9 bases matching TRBD2. This CDR3 spans 18 amino acids. The V segment lost 2 bases and the J segment 4 bases; nucleotides outside the gene matches: 13. The germline gives CDR1 SGDLS, CDR2 YYNGEE. CDR3 amino acids: CASSVGVGLAGSYNEQFF. The CDR3 region has the DNA TGTGCCAGCAGCGTCGGGGTTGGGCTAGCGGGATCGTACAATGAGCAGTTCTTC.

V and J are TRBV27 and TRBJ1-5; D uncertain. V was trimmed by 4 bases and J by 0 bases, leaving 4 bases between them. The CDR3 loop spans 13 amino acids. Germline CDR1 and CDR2: MNHEY and SMNVEV (reference sequence). CDR3 nucleotides: TGTGCCAGCAGTTCCTATAGCAATCAGCCCCAGCATTTT. This encodes CASSSYSNQPQHF.

This rearrangement joins TRBV7-3 to TRBJ2-1, with a weak D call TRBD1 (6 bases). The CDR3 is 15 amino acids. V was cut by 4 bases and J by 2 bases, with 12 bases left in between. CDR1 is SGHTA and CDR2 is FQGTGA in the germline V gene. CDR3 sequence (DNA): TGTGCCAGCAGCTACCGGGACACGACCTACAATGAGCAGTTCTTC. Protein sequence: CASSYRDTTYNEQFF.

This rearrangement joins TRBV4-2 to TRBJ2-3; TRBD2 matches 13 bases. Germline loops: CDR1 LGHNA, CDR2 YNFKEQ. J was trimmed by 6 bases and V by 5 bases; bases with no gene match: 8. This CDR3 is built from 16 residues. The CDR3 loop reads CASSKGTSGNADTQYF. CDR3 coding DNA: TGTGCCAGCAGCAAAGGGACTAGCGGGAATGCGGATACGCAGTATTTT.

This clone was seen once. J is TRBJ1-2 and V is TRBV9, with 7 bases aligning to TRBD1. The CDR3 length is 15 residues. Trimming at V came to 0 bases and at J to 2 bases, leaving 4 bases not matched to a gene. Germline V gene data show CDR1 as SGDLS and CDR2 as YYNGEE. CDR3 amino acids: CASSVGQGGNYGYTF. The CDR3 region has the DNA TGTGCCAGCAGCGTAGGGCAGGGGGGGAACTATGGCTACACCTTC.

The chain is built from TRBV18 and TRBJ2-7; 10 bases match TRBD1. This CDR3 is 16 amino acids long. Germline V CDR1 and CDR2: KGHSH, LQKENI. V gave up 3 bases and J gave up 6 bases; unmatched junction bases: 11. The DNA for the CDR3 is TGTGCCAGCTCACCGAGACGGGGGACAGGGGTTGGCGAGCAGTACTTC. It translates to CASSPRRGTGVGEQYF.

J is TRBJ1-1 and V is TRBV5-8; no clear D gene. Germline V gives CDR1 SGHTS, CDR2 YDEGEE. Trimming shortened V by 4 bases and J by 3 bases, and 10 bases separated the two germline ends. This CDR3 is built from 13 residues. The CDR3 loop reads CASSPRSYTEAFF. The CDR3 nucleotides are TGTGCCAGCAGCCCCCGCAGTTACACTGAAGCTTTCTTT. The whole variable domain, remainder taken from reference TRBV5-8 and TRBJ1-1, is EAGVTQSPTHLIKTRGQQATLRCSPISGHTSVYWYQQALGLGLQFLLWYDEGEERNRGNFPPRFSGRQFPNYSSELNVNALELEDSALYLCASSPRSYTEAFFGQGTRLTVV.

The chain has TRBV7-9 and TRBJ2-1, with TRBD1 as a possible D gene (6 bases). Germline loops: CDR1 SEHNR, CDR2 FQNEAQ (reference sequence). Trimming stripped 1 base from V and 7 bases from J, with 11 bases between. The CDR3 covers 14 residues. CDR3 coding DNA: TGTGCCAGCAGCTTAGTATTAGGGGGAAATGAGCAGTTCTTC. Its protein is CASSLVLGGNEQFF.

The rearrangement links TRBV14 to TRBJ1-4; D may be TRBD1 (5 bases). The CDR3 contains 14 residues. Germline V lookup: CDR1 SGHDN, CDR2 FVKESK. The germline V and J ends were trimmed by 2 bases and 4 bases, with 8 bases remaining between them. In nucleotides, the CDR3 is TGTGCCAGCAGCCAACTCCAGGGTAATGAAAAACTGTTTTTT. The encoded protein is CASSQLQGNEKLFF.

This chain connects TRBV29-1 to TRBJ2-4; D is unresolved. V shed 4 bases and J shed 0 bases, with 7 bases lying between them. Germline-derived CDR1 and CDR2 are SQVTM and ANQGSEA. The CDR3 runs to 13 residues. For the CDR3, the DNA is TGCAGCGTTGGCGGAATAGCCAAAAACATTCAGTACTTC. Translation: CSVGGIAKNIQYF.

This chain joins TRBV5-4 and TRBJ2-4, with a tentative D call TRBD2 (5 bases). Trimming stripped 2 bases from V and 7 bases from J, with 25 bases between. CDR1 and CDR2 from the germline V gene are SGHNT and YYREEE (reference sequence). The CDR3 loop spans 18 amino acids. The CDR3 region has the DNA TGTGCCAGCAGCTTCTCCAGGATGGATGGAGGAAAAGGGAACATTCAGTACTTC. Translated, it gives CASSFSRMDGGKGNIQYF.

A word on this clone: Other DNA sequences in this specimen translate into the identical CDR3. This chain joins TRBV11-2 and TRBJ2-7; D possibly corresponds to TRBD1 (7 bases). Germline V lookup: CDR1 SGHAT, CDR2 FQNNGV. CDR3 size: 16 residues. V was cut by 5 bases and J by 2 bases, with 19 bases left in between. The CDR3 is CASSPVGRTGTYEQYF. The CDR3, as DNA: TGTGCCAGCAGCCCCGTAGGGAGGACAGGTACCTACGAGCAGTACTTC.

This clone has just a few counts. The chain carries TRBV5-6 and TRBJ1-1, with 9 nucleotides matching TRBD1. The CDR3 contains 17 residues. CDR1 and CDR2 (germline): SGHDT, YYEEEE. V was clipped by 4 bases and J by 3 bases; unmatched bases: 13. The chain's CDR3 is CASSPLGTGLSYTEAFF. CDR3 bases: TGTGCCAGCAGCCCATTGGGGACAGGGCTTTCGTACACTGAAGCTTTCTTT.

This clone was seen more than once but under ten times. Other DNA sequences in the same sample also yield this CDR3. The chain carries TRBV7-9 and TRBJ1-5; maybe TRBD1 (6 bases). The CDR3 totals 14 residues. V was shortened by 5 bases and J by 0 bases, with 8 bases between the two germline ends. Germline loops: CDR1 SEHNR, CDR2 FQNEAQ (reference sequence). The CDR3 DNA reads TGTGCCAGCAGCCCGGGGGCTAGCAATCAGCCCCAGCATTTT. Translation gives CASSPGASNQPQHF.

The V and J genes are TRBV5-6 and TRBJ2-7; D ambiguous. The CDR3 is 13 residues long. V gave up 3 bases and J gave up 3 bases, with 10 bases separating them. Germline CDR1 is SGHDT and CDR2 is YYEEEE. The CDR3 DNA follows: TGTGCCAGCAGCTCACCACCATACTACGAGCAGTACTTC. It is translated as CASSSPPYYEQYF.